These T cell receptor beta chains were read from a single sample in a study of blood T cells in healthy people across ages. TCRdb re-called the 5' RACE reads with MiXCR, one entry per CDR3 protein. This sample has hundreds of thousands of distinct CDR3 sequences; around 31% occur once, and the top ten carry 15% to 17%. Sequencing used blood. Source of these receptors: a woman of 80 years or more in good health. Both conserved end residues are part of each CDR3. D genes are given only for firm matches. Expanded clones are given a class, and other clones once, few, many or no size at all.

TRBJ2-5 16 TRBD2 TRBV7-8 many CASSYPSGLVKETQYF TGTGCCAGCAGCTACCCCTCGGGACTAGTGAAGGAGACCCAGTACTTC
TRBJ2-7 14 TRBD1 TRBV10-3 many CAISGQGAGSEQYF TGTGCCATCAGTGGGCAGGGGGCGGGCAGCGAGCAGTACTTC
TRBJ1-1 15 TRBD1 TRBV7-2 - CASRPRTGWITEAFF TGTGCCAGCAGACCACGGACAGGGTGGATTACTGAAGCTTTCTTT
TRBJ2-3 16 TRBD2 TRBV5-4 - CASSPTSGGAPDTQYF TGTGCCAGCAGCCCGACTAGCGGGGGGGCCCCAGATACGCAGTATTTT
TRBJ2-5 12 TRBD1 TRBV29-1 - CSGTGFQETQYF TGCAGCGGGACAGGGTTCCAAGAGACCCAGTACTTC
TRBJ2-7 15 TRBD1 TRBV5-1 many CASSWTGQKSYEQYF TGCGCCAGCAGCTGGACAGGACAGAAATCCTACGAGCAGTACTTC
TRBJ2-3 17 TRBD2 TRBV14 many CASSQDLHGGTTDTQYF TGTGCCAGCAGCCAAGATCTTCACGGGGGGACCACAGATACGCAGTATTTT
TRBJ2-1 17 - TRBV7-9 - CAGSGGTPLSSYNEQFF TGTGCCGGCAGCGGTGGGACACCCCTTTCCTCCTACAATGAGCAGTTCTTC
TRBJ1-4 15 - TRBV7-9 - CASTPTGTVNEKLFF TGTGCCAGCACCCCGACCGGGACCGTTAATGAAAAACTGTTTTTT
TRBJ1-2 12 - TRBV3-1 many CASSQGDGTYTF TGTGCCAGCAGCCAAGGTGATGGAACCTACACCTTC
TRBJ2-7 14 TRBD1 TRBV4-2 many CASSRDRVSYEQYF TGTGCCAGCAGCCGAGACAGGGTTTCCTACGAGCAGTACTTC
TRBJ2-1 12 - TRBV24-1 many CATSDLDNEQFF TGTGCCACCAGTGATTTAGACAATGAGCAGTTCTTC
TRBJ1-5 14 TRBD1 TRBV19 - CASREGDSNRPQHF TGTGCCAGTAGGGAAGGGGACAGCAATCGGCCCCAGCATTTT
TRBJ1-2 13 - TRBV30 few CAWSQGQAYGYTF TGTGCCTGGAGTCAAGGCCAGGCGTATGGCTACACCTTC
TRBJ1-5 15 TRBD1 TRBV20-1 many CSASDRATSNQPQHF TGCAGTGCAAGCGACAGGGCGACTAGCAATCAGCCCCAGCATTTT
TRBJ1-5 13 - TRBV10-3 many CATGGGRNQPQHF TGTGCCACCGGTGGGGGAAGGAATCAGCCCCAGCATTTT
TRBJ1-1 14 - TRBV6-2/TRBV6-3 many CASSYDRTNTEAFF TGTGCCAGCAGTTACGACCGAACGAACACTGAAGCTTTCTTT
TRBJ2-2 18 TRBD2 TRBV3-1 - CASTHLAGGPLVAGELFF TGTGCCAGCACCCATCTAGCGGGGGGGCCTCTAGTGGCCGGGGAGCTGTTTTTT
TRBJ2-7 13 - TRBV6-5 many CASSYSQYYEQYF TGTGCCAGCAGTTACTCGCAGTACTACGAGCAGTACTTC
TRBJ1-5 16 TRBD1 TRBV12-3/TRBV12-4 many CASSMDRVYSNQPQHF TGTGCCAGCAGTATGGACAGGGTCTATAGCAATCAGCCCCAGCATTTT
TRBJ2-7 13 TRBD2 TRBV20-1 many CSAISGGYLEQYF TGCAGTGCTATTAGCGGGGGTTACCTCGAGCAGTACTTC
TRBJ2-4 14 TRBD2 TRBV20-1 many CSARLAGGPPIQYF TGCAGTGCTAGGCTAGCGGGGGGGCCGCCCATTCAGTACTTC
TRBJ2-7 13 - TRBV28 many CASSMDSRDEQYF TGTGCCAGCAGTATGGACAGTCGTGACGAGCAGTACTTC
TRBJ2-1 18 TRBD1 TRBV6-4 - CAGSDNPLDRVSYNEQFF TGTGCCGGCAGTGACAATCCTCTGGACAGGGTCTCCTACAATGAGCAGTTCTTC
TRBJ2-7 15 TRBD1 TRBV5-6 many CASSLEQGVRYEQYF TGTGCCAGCAGCTTAGAACAGGGGGTTCGTTACGAGCAGTACTTC
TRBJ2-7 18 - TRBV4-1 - CASSPPQSSGKGSYEQYF TGTGCCAGCAGCCCCCCTCAGAGTTCGGGGAAAGGCTCCTACGAGCAATACTTC
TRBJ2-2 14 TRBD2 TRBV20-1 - CSARDPSGGASPFF TGCAGTGCTAGAGATCCTAGCGGGGGGGCCAGCCCGTTTTTT
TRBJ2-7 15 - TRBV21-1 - CASSGGGQSSYEQYF TGTGCCAGCAGCGGGGGGGGACAGTCCTCCTACGAGCAGTACTTC
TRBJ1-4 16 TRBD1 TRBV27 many CASSATDRAPLEKLFF TGTGCCAGCAGTGCTACCGACAGGGCTCCCCTTGAAAAACTGTTTTTT
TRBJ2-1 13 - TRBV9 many CASSVENYNEQFF TGTGCCAGCAGCGTTGAGAACTACAATGAGCAGTTCTTC
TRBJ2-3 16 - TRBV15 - CATSREWGGGTDTQYF TGTGCCACCAGCAGAGAATGGGGGGGCGGGACAGATACGCAGTATTTT
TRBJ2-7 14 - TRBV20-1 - CSASPLASSDEQYF TGCAGTGCTAGTCCCTTGGCTAGCAGCGACGAGCAGTACTTC
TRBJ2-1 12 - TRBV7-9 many CASRPGGNEQFF TGTGCCAGCCGCCCAGGGGGGAATGAGCAGTTCTTC
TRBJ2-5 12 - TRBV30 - CAWSRGTNEQYF TGTGCCTGGAGTAGAGGGACGAATGAGCAGTACTTC
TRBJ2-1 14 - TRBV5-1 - CASSPQGGYNEQFF TGCGCCAGCAGCCCCCAGGGGGGTTACAATGAGCAGTTCTTC
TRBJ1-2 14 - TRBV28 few CASSLRGAGEGYTF TGTGCCAGCAGTTTACGCGGGGCAGGGGAAGGCTACACCTTC
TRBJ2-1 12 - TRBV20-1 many CSAVQTSWEQFF TGCAGTGCTGTCCAGACTAGTTGGGAGCAGTTCTTC
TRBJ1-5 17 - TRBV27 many CASSYEGVWGSNQPQHF TGTGCCAGCAGTTATGAGGGTGTGTGGGGTAGCAATCAGCCCCAGCATTTT